This entry describes one T cell receptor (beta chain). What it binds is unknown. Profiled with immunoSEQ multiplex PCR; TCRdb holds only in-frame clones, not every one. The profile covers some 200,000 clones, with roughly 88% appearing a single time and over 0.75% taken by the ten largest. This record comes from a study of T cell responses to AZD1222 COVID-19 vaccine. As for the study in general: Second doses at about 4 or about 12 weeks were pooled.

Study-wide results and caveats: No day 14 peak samples; only post-peak repertoires were characterized. Of the AZD1222 recipients, only 5 to 7 were seropositive at baseline. The donors showed a predominance of white British ancestry and of females, with possible underestimation of clonal diversity.

The CDR3 length is 16 residues. Trimming pared 0 bases from V and 6 bases from J, leaving 12 bases between. Germline CDR1 and CDR2: LGHDT and YNNKEL (reference sequence). The sequence was collected from an adult in good health. The rearrangement links TRBV3-1 (or the pseudogene TRBV3-2) to TRBJ1-6, with D unclear. The material sequenced was peripheral blood, taken on day 0 of AZD1222 vaccination. The CDR3 DNA reads TGTGCCAGCAGCCAAGATGGTGCCCGGGCTAATTCACCCCTCCACTTT. This encodes CASSQDGARANSPLHF.